The 5 T cell receptor beta chains in this list originate from one sample, sequenced in a study of CXCR3-negative and CXCR3-positive naive CD8 T cells. Via 5' RACE with UMI labels, TRB cDNA libraries were prepared. TCRdb reworked the 5' RACE reads into one entry per CDR3 protein, no DNA. The sample includes 100,000 to 150,000 distinct CDR3 sequences. Sequenced: naive CXCR3- CD8+ T cells from blood. The sample's subset: CD45RO-CCR7+CD27+CD95- naive CD8+ T cells lacking CXCR3 (TNR3-). These receptors were collected from a human donor in good health. Some clones in this sample may be carry-over from other donors' samples.

The chain employs TRBV11-1 and TRBJ2-7. The CDR3 extends over 11 amino acids. Germline-derived CDR1 and CDR2 are SGHAT and FQDESV (reference sequence). The CDR3 loop reads CASSLLLEQYF.

The chain recombines TRBV15 with TRBJ1-3; checking the TCRdb D call of TRBD1 is not possible without DNA. This CDR3 contains 16 residues. Germline CDR1 reads LNHNV; CDR2 reads YYDKDF (reference sequence). The CDR3 reads CATSRLDRLSGNTIYF. The whole variable domain, filled in from reference TRBV15 and TRBJ1-3, reads DAMVIQNPRYQVTQFGKPVTLSCSQTLNHNVMYWYQQKSSQAPKLLFHYYDKDFNNEADTPDNFQSRRPNTSFCFLDIRSPGLGDTAMYLCATSRLDRLSGNTIYFGEGSWLTVV.

The chain is built from TRBV7-3 and TRBJ2-7. The CDR3 is 15 residues long. The germline gives CDR1 SGHTA, CDR2 FQGTGA. CDR3 sequence: CASSLTSGGVYEQYF.

J is TRBJ2-7 and V is TRBV9; the D call from TCRdb, TRBD1, cannot be confirmed without DNA. Germline CDR1 and CDR2: SGDLS and YYNGEE. This CDR3 has 14 amino acids. Here the CDR3 reads CASSVGDRVDEQYF.

The rearrangement joins TRBV5-1 to TRBJ2-1. Germline V gives CDR1 SGHRS, CDR2 YFSETQ. This CDR3 is 13 amino acids long. The CDR3 sequence is CASSLDSNNEQFF.